The 23 T cell receptor beta chains in this list originate from one sample, sequenced in a study of blood T cell repertoires in COVID-19. The repertoire was sequenced with immunoSEQ multiplex PCR; TCRdb's copy has only in-frame clones and lacks some. There are about 200,000 clones in the sample; 85% to 90% occur only once, and around 0.76% lies in the top ten. Sequencing was carried out using peripheral blood. The origin of the receptors is a woman between 65 and 79 years old with acute or convalescent COVID-19.

The chain links TRBV2 to TRBJ2-7; D is perhaps TRBD2 (6 bases). V lost 8 bases to trimming and J lost 7 bases, with 15 bases between them. This CDR3 is built from 12 residues. Germline CDR1 SNHLY, CDR2 FYNNEI. The CDR3 region has the DNA TGTGCCAGCGGCCGGACTACGGAGGAGCAGTACTTC. Translating it yields CASGRTTEEQYF. The complete variable domain, with remaining parts taken from reference TRBV2 and TRBJ2-7, reads EPEVTQTPSHQVTQMGQEVILRCVPISNHLYFYWYRQILGQKVEFLVSFYNNEISEKSEIFDDQFSVERPDGSNFTLKIRSTKLEDSAMYFCASGRTTEEQYFGPGTRLTVT.

The chain links TRBV3-1 (or the pseudogene TRBV3-2) to TRBJ1-1; a weak D match, TRBD1 (5 bases). The CDR3 has 14 residues. Germline V gene lookup returns CDR1 LGHDT and CDR2 YNNKEL (reference sequence). Trimming left V 1 base short and J 1 base short, with 7 bases between. The CDR3 is CASSQGRANTEAFF. CDR3 bases: TGTGCCAGCAGCCAAGGCAGGGCGAACACTGAAGCTTTCTTT.

This clone came up a few times. The chain combines TRBV10-2 with TRBJ1-5, with 7 bases aligning to TRBD1. The V segment lost 4 bases and the J segment 4 bases; nucleotides outside the gene matches: 7. The CDR3 covers 15 residues. Germline V gene data show CDR1 as WSHSY and CDR2 as SAAADI. This CDR3 is CASSGGTVTNQPQHF. CDR3 DNA sequence: TGCGCCAGCAGTGGAGGGACAGTGACTAATCAGCCCCAGCATTTT.

This clone was seen a single time. The rearrangement links TRBV5-1 to TRBJ1-1; TRBD1 might be the D (6 bases). Germline CDR1 and CDR2: SGHRS and YFSETQ. With 0 bases removed from V and 0 bases from J, the gap between germline ends came to 9 bases. The CDR3 spans 15 residues. This CDR3 reads CASSLVTGLNTEAFF. CDR3 coding DNA: TGCGCCAGCAGCTTGGTAACAGGGCTGAACACTGAAGCTTTCTTT. Complete variable domain (other parts from reference TRBV5-1 and TRBJ1-1): KAGVTQTPRYLIKTRGQQVTLSCSPISGHRSVSWYQQTPGQGLQFLFEYFSETQRNKGNFPGRFSGRQFSNSRSEMNVSTLELGDSALYLCASSLVTGLNTEAFFGQGTRLTVV.

This chain joins TRBV5-4 and TRBJ2-1; 7 nucleotides agree with TRBD1. The junction had 8 bases not matched to a gene; V was cut back by 3 bases and J by 8 bases. CDR3 length: 14 residues. Germline V CDR1 and CDR2: SGHNT, YYREEE (reference sequence). The CDR3 region is CASSSRQGVDEQFF. The CDR3, as DNA: TGTGCCAGCAGCTCCCGACAGGGAGTGGATGAGCAGTTCTTC.

The chain recombines TRBV6-2 or TRBV6-3 with TRBJ2-2, with 8 bases lining up with TRBD1. Trimming at V came to 6 bases and at J to 3 bases, leaving 15 bases not matched to a gene. The germline V gene has CDR1 MNHEY and CDR2 SVGEGT. This CDR3 region has 18 residues. This chain's CDR3 is CASSIPMDRDRYTGELFF. The DNA for the CDR3 is TGTGCCAGCAGCATTCCAATGGACAGGGATAGGTACACCGGGGAGCTGTTTTTT.

This rearrangement joins TRBV18 to TRBJ1-1, with D uncertain. This CDR3 is built from 13 residues. V lost 0 bases and J lost 10, with 12 bases in between. The germline V gene encodes CDR1 KGHSH and CDR2 LQKENI. The CDR3 DNA sequence: TGTGCCAGCTCACCACCGGGAGCAGAAGGAGCTTTCTTT. Its protein is CASSPPGAEGAFF. The full variable domain, completed using reference TRBV18 and TRBJ1-1, is NAGVMQNPRHLVRRRGQEARLRCSPMKGHSHVYWYRQLPEEGLKFMVYLQKENIIDESGMPKERFSAEFPKEGPSILRIQQVVRGDSAAYFCASSPPGAEGAFFGQGTRLTVV.

The chain recombines TRBV19 with TRBJ2-5, with 7 bases matching TRBD2. Per the germline V gene, CDR1 is LNHDA and CDR2 is SQIVND (reference sequence). This CDR3 is built from 17 residues. V shed 2 bases and J 2 bases; nucleotides not matched to a gene: 11. The CDR3 region has the DNA TGTGCCAGTAGTATAACCCGGACTAGGGGAGGGCAAGAGACCCAGTACTTC. Translation gives CASSITRTRGGQETQYF.

The J gene is TRBJ1-2, the V gene TRBV14; no firm D call. V lost 3 bases, J lost 4 bases, and 12 bases lay in between. Germline V gene lookup returns CDR1 SGHDN and CDR2 FVKESK. The CDR3 is 14 amino acids. The CDR3 DNA reads TGTGCCAGCAGCCATCCAGATGTCGCCTATGGCTACACCTTC. Its translation is CASSHPDVAYGYTF.

The chain links TRBV24-1 to TRBJ1-2; maybe TRBD1 (6 bases). CDR3 length: 12 residues. Germline CDR1 and CDR2: KGHDR and SFDVKD. V was pared by 5 bases and J by 5 bases, with 8 bases between. CDR3 sequence (DNA): TGTGCCACCAGTGCCCAGGGGTATGGCTACACCTTC. Its protein is CATSAQGYGYTF.

The rearrangement uses TRBV2 and TRBJ2-7; 9 bases are a match to TRBD1. Germline-derived CDR1 and CDR2 are SNHLY and FYNNEI. The CDR3 runs to 14 residues. Trimming cost V 5 bases and J 5 bases; bases outside gene matches: 7. CDR3 nucleotide sequence: TGTGCCAGCAGTCTCGACAGGGGGTCCCACGAGCAGTACTTC. Protein product: CASSLDRGSHEQYF.

V usage is TRBV12-5 and J usage is TRBJ2-2, with D perhaps TRBD2 (5 bases). The CDR3 is 14 amino acids. In germline, CDR1 is LGHNT, CDR2 FRNRAP. V was shortened by 6 bases and J by 5 bases, with 13 bases between the two germline ends. The CDR3 is CASGQLVSTGELFF. The CDR3 nucleotides are TGTGCTAGTGGCCAACTAGTTTCGACCGGGGAGCTGTTTTTT.

The chain joins TRBV5-1 to TRBJ1-1; TRBD1 agrees at 8 bases. The CDR3 covers 14 residues. The germline CDR1 and CDR2 sequences are SGHRS and YFSETQ. V was clipped by 3 bases and J by 5 bases; unmatched bases: 6. Here the CDR3 reads CASSSRGQGTEAFF. CDR3 bases: TGCGCCAGCAGCTCCAGGGGGCAGGGGACTGAAGCTTTCTTT.

The V and J genes are TRBV28 and TRBJ1-5; D might be TRBD1 (6 bases). Germline V gene data show CDR1 as MDHEN and CDR2 as SYDVKM. CDR3 length: 12 residues. The ends were cut back, 5 bases at V and 4 bases at J, with 6 bases in the middle. CDR3 residues: CASSTGNQPQHF. The CDR3 bases are TGTGCCAGCAGTACAGGGAATCAGCCCCAGCATTTT.

The chain employs TRBV7-3 and TRBJ2-5; D gene ambiguous. The CDR3 totals 13 residues. Looked up from germline, CDR1 is SGHTA and CDR2 is FQGTGA. Trimming took off 5 bases at V and 4 bases at J, with 11 bases between the two ends. In nucleotides, the CDR3 is TGTGCCAGCAGCCTCGACATGGCAGAGACCCAGTACTTC. Translating it yields CASSLDMAETQYF. Variable domain in full (rest from reference TRBV7-3 and TRBJ2-5): GAGVSQTPSNKVTEKGKYVELRCDPISGHTALYWYRQSLGQGPEFLIYFQGTGAADDSGLPNDRFFAVRPEGSVSTLKIQRTERGDSAVYLCASSLDMAETQYFGPGTRLLVL.

V usage is TRBV23-1 and J usage is TRBJ2-1; a possible D gene is TRBD2 (5 bases). TRBV23-1 qualifies as an ORF whose function is uncertain. Deletions cut 2 bases from V and 4 bases from J, with 12 bases between. The CDR3 runs to 15 residues. The CDR3 is CASSQAETRYNEQFF. CDR3 DNA sequence: TGCGCCAGCAGTCAAGCCGAAACTAGGTACAATGAGCAGTTCTTC.

This chain connects TRBV24-1 to TRBJ2-3, with 16 bases identical to TRBD2. This CDR3 spans 19 amino acids. From germline, CDR1 is KGHDR and CDR2 SFDVKD. The V segment lost 3 bases and the J segment 3 bases; nucleotides outside the gene matches: 8. The CDR3 DNA follows: TGTGCCACCAGTGATGCCGGGACTAGCGGGAGGGCGAAGACAGATACGCAGTATTTT. Protein: CATSDAGTSGRAKTDTQYF.

This chain uses TRBV4-1 with TRBJ1-2; TRBD1 might be the D (5 bases). Trimming pared 4 bases from V and 7 bases from J, leaving 25 bases between. The CDR3 extends over 17 amino acids. Germline CDR1 reads MGHRA; CDR2 reads YSYEKL. CDR3 sequence (DNA): TGCGCCAGCAGCCTAAGATGGGGGGACGGGGCTTCGAGTGGCTACACCTTC. It specifies CASSLRWGDGASSGYTF.

CDR3 DNA sequence: TGTGCCAGCAGTGCGCTGGGGGGCACTGAAGCTTTCTTT. Its translation is CASSALGGTEAFF. The genes are TRBV6-4 and TRBJ1-1, with TRBD1 as a possible D gene (5 bases). The CDR3 spans 13 residues. V was pared by 4 bases and J by 4 bases, with 10 bases between. In germline, CDR1 is MRHNA, CDR2 SNTAGT.

This clone was seen once. The chain carries TRBV5-1 and TRBJ2-5, with 11 positions matching TRBD2. V shed 4 bases and J 5 bases; nucleotides not matched to a gene: 10. The CDR3 extends over 16 amino acids. Germline assignment: CDR1 SGHRS and CDR2 YFSETQ. As DNA, the CDR3 is TGCGCCAGCAGCGATCTCGCTACTAGCGGGGGTGAGACCCAGTACTTC. It is translated as CASSDLATSGGETQYF.

The chain recombines TRBV5-5 with TRBJ2-7, with 11 bases lining up with TRBD2. CDR3 size: 18 residues. V was pared by 0 bases and J by 0 bases, with 8 bases of the junction left unmatched. Germline CDR1 and CDR2: SGHKS and YYEKEE (reference sequence). The DNA of the CDR3 is TGTGCCAGCAGCTTGGGGCTAGCGGGGGGCTCCAGCTCCTACGAGCAGTACTTC. Translated: CASSLGLAGGSSSYEQYF.

V is TRBV10-1 and J is TRBJ2-7; 7 nucleotides line up with TRBD2. Germline V CDR1 and CDR2: WNHNN, SYGVQD (reference sequence). With 8 bases clipped from V and 6 bases from J, the junction kept 7 bases outside the gene matches. The CDR3 contains 12 residues. CDR3 amino acids: CASGWPSGEQYF. DNA of the CDR3: TGCGCCAGCGGATGGCCTAGCGGCGAGCAGTACTTC.

The rearrangement links TRBV6-6 to TRBJ2-5; 7 nucleotides align to TRBD2. J lost 2 bases, V lost 6 bases, and 9 bases had no gene match. This CDR3 is built from 15 residues. Germline loops: CDR1 MNHNY, CDR2 SVGAGI (reference sequence). Here the CDR3 reads CASRKGPGGQETQYF. Here the CDR3 DNA reads TGTGCCAGCAGAAAAGGGCCCGGGGGGCAAGAGACCCAGTACTTC.